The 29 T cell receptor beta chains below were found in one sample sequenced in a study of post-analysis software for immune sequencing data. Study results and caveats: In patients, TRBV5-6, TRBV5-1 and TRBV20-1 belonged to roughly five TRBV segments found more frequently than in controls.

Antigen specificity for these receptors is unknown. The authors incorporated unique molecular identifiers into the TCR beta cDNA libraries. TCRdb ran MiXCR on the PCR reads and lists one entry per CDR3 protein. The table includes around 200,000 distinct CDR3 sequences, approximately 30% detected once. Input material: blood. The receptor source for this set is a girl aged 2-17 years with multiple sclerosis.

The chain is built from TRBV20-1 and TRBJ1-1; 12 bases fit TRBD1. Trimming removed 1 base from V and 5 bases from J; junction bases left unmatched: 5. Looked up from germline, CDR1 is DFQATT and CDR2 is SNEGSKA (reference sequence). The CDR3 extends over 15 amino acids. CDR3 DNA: TGCAGTGCTAGAGCCCCGGGACAGGGGGCAACTGAAGCTTTCTTT. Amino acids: CSARAPGQGATEAFF.

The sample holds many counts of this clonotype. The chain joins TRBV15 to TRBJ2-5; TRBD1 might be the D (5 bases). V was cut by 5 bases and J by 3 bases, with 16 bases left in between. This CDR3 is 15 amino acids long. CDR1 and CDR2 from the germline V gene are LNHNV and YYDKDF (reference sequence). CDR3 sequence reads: CATSGIRQWEETQYF. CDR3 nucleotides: TGTGCCACCAGCGGAATCAGACAGTGGGAAGAGACCCAGTACTTC. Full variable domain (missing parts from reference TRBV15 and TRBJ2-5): DAMVIQNPRYQVTQFGKPVTLSCSQTLNHNVMYWYQQKSSQAPKLLFHYYDKDFNNEADTPDNFQSRRPNTSFCFLDIRSPGLGDTAMYLCATSGIRQWEETQYFGPGTRLLVL.

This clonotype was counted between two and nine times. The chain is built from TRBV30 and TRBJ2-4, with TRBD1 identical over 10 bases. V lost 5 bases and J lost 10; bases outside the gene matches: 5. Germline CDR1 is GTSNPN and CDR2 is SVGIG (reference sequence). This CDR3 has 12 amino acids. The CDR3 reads CAWRPGQGIQYF. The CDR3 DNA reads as TGTGCCTGGCGACCGGGACAGGGGATTCAGTACTTC.

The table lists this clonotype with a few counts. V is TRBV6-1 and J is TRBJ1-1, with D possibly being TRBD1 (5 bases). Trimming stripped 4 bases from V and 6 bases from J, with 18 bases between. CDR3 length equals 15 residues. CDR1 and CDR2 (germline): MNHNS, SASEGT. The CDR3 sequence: CASSGLGLGGAEAFF. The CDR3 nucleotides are TGTGCCAGCAGTGGCCTGGGACTCGGCGGCGCTGAAGCTTTCTTT.

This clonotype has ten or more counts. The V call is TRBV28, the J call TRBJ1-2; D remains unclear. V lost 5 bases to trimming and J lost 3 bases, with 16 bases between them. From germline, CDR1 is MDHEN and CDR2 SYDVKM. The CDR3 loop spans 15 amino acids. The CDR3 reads CASSDPAGDYYGYTF. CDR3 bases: TGTGCCAGCAGTGACCCAGCAGGCGATTACTATGGCTACACCTTC.

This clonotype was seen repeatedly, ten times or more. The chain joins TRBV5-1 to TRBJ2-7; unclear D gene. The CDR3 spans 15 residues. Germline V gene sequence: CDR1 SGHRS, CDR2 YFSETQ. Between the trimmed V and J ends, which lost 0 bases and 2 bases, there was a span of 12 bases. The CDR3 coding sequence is TGCGCCAGCAGCTTGGCCCCGGACGTTACCTACGAGCAGTACTTC. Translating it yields CASSLAPDVTYEQYF.

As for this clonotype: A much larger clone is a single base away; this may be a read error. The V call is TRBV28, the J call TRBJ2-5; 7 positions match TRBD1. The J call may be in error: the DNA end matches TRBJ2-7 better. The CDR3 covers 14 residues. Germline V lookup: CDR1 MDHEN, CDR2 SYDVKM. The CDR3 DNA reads TGTGCCAGCAGCAAACAGGGGCAGTATTACGAGCAGTACTTC. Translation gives CASSKQGQYYEQYF.

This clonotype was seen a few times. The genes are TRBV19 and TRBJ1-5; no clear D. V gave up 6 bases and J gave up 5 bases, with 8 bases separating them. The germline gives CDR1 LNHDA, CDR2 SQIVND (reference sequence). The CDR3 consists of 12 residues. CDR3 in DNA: TGTGCCAGTAGCGTTTTTGATCAGCCCCAGCATTTT. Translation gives CASSVFDQPQHF.

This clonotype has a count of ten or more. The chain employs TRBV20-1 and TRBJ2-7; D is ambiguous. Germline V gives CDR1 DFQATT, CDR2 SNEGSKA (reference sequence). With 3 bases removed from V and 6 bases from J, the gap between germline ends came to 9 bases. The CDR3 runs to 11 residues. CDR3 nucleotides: TGCAGTGCTAGGCTGAGTTTCGAGCAGTACTTC. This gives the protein CSARLSFEQYF.

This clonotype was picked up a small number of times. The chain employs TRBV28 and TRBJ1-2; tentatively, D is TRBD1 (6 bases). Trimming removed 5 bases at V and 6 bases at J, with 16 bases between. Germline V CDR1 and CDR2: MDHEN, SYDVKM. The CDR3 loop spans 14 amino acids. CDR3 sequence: CASSPPRTANGYTF. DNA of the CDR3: TGTGCCAGCAGTCCCCCAAGGACAGCAAATGGCTACACCTTC.

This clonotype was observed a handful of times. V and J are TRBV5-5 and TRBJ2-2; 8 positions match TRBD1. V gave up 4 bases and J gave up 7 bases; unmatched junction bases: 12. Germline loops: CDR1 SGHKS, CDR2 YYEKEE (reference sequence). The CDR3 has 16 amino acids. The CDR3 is CASSRIWTGSGGELFF. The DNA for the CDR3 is TGTGCCAGCAGCCGGATATGGACAGGGAGTGGCGGGGAGCTGTTTTTT.

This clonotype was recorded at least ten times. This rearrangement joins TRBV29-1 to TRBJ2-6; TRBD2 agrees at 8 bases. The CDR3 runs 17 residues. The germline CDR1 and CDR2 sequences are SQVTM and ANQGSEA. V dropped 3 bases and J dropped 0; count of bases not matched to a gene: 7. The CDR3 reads CSVDRSGGDSGANVLTF. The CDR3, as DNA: TGCAGCGTTGATAGGTCGGGGGGGGACTCTGGGGCCAACGTCCTGACTTTC.

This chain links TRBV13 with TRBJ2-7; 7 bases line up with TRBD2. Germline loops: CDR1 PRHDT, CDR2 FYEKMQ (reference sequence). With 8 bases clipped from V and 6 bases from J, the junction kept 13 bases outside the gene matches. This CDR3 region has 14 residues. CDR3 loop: CASRRGSGAREQYF. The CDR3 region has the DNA TGTGCCAGCCGACGGGGGAGCGGGGCCCGCGAGCAGTACTTC.

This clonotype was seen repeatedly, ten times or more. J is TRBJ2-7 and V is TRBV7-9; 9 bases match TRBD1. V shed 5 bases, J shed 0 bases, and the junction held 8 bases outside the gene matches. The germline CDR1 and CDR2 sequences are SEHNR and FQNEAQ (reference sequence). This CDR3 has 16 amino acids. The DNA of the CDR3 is TGTGCCAGCAGCCGAAAAGGACAGGGGTCCTCCTACGAGCAGTACTTC. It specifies CASSRKGQGSSYEQYF.

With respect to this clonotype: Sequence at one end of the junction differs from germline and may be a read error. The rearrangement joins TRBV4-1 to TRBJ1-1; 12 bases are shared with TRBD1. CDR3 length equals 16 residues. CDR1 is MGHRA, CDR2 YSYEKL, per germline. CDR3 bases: TGCGCCGGCAGCCAAGATTTAAGGGACAGGGGGCGCGGAGCTTTCTTT. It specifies CAGSQDLRDRGRGAFF.

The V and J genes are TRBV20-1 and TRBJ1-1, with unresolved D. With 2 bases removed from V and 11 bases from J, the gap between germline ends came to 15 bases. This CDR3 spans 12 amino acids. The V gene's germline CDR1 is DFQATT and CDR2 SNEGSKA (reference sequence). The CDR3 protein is CSARLQTDSAFF. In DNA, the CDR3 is TGCAGTGCTAGACTACAGACCGATTCGGCTTTCTTT.

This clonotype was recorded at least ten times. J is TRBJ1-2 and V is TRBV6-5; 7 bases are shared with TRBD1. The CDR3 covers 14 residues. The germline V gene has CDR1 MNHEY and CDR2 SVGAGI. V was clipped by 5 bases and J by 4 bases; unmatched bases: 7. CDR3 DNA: TGTGCCAGCAGTAGGGACAGATTACCCTATGGCTACACCTTC. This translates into CASSRDRLPYGYTF.

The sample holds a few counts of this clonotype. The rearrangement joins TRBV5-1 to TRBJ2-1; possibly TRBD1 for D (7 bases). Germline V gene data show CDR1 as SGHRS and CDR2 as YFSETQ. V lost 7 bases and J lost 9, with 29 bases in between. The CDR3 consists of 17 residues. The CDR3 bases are TGCGCCAGCTTAAGGGGGCCCCGGGACACGGGGGTGATTGAGCAGTTCTTC. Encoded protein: CASLRGPRDTGVIEQFF.

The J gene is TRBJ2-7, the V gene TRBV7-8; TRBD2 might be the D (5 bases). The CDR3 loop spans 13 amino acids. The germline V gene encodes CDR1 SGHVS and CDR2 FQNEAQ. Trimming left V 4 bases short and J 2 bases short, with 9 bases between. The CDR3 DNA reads TGTGCCAGCAGCTCGGACGGGACCTACGAGCAGTACTTC. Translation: CASSSDGTYEQYF.

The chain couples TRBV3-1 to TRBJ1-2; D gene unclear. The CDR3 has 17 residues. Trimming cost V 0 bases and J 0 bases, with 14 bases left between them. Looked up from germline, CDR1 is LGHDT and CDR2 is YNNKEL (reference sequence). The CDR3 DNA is TGTGCCAGCAGCCAAGAAGAAGGTAAAACCACTAACTATGGCTACACCTTC. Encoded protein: CASSQEEGKTTNYGYTF.

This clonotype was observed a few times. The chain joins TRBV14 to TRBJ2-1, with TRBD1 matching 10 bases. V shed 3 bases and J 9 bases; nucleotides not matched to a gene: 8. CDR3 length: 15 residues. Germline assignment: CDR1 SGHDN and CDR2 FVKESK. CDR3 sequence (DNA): TGTGCCAGCAGCCATCAAAGGACAGGGGGGAGTGAGCAGTTCTTC. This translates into CASSHQRTGGSEQFF.

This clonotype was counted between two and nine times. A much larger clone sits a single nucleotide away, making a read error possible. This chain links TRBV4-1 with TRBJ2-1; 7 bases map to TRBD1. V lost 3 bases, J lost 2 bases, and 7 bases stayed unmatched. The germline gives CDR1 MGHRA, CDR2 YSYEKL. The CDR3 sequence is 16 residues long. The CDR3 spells CASSHPGQSTYNEQFF. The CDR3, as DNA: TGCGCCAGCAGCCACCCGGGACAGTCCACCTACAATGAGCAGTTCTTC.

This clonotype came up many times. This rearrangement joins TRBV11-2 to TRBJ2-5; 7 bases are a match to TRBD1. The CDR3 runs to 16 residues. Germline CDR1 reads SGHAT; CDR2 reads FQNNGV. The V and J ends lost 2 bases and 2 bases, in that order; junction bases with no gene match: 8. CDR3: CASSLKPSGQQETQYF. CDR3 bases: TGTGCCAGCAGCTTAAAACCCTCGGGACAGCAAGAGACCCAGTACTTC.

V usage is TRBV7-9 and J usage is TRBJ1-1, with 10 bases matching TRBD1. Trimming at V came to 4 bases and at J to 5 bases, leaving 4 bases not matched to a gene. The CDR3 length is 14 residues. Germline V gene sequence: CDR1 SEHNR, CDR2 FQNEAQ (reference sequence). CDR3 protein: CASSSTGGRTEAFF. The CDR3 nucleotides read TGTGCCAGCAGCTCGACAGGGGGCCGGACTGAAGCTTTCTTT.

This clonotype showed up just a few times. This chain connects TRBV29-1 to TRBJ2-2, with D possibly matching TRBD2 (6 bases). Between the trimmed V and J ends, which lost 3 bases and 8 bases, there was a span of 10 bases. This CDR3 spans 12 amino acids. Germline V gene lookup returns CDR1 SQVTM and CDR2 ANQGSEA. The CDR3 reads CSVDRGLGELFF. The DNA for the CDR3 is TGCAGCGTTGATCGGGGGTTGGGGGAGCTGTTTTTT.

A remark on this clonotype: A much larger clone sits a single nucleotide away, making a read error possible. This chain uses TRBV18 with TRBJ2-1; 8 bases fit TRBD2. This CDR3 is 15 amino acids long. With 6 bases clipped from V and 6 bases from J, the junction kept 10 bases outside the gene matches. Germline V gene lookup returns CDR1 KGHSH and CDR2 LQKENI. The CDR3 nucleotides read TGTGCCAGCTCGACTGGCCTAGCGGGTGGCAATGAGCAGTTCTTC. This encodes CASSTGLAGGNEQFF.

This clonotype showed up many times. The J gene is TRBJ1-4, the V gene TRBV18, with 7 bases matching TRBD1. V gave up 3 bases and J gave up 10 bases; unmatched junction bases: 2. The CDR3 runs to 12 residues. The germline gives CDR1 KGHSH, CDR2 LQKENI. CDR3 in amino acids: CASSPEGAKLFF. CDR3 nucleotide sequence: TGTGCCAGCTCACCGGAGGGGGCAAAACTGTTTTTT.

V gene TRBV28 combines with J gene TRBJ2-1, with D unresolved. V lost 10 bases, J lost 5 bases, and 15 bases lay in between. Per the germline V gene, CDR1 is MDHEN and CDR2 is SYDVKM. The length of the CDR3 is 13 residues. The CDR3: CATYTALDNEQFF. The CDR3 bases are TGTGCCACTTACACGGCCTTGGACAATGAGCAGTTCTTC.

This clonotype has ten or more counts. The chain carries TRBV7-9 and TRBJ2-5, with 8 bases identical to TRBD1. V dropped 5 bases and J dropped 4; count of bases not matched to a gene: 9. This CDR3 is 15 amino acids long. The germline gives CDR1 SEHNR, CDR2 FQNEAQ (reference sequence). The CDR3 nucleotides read TGTGCCAGCAGCAGGCCGCAGGGGGCAGGAGAGACCCAGTACTTC. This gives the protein CASSRPQGAGETQYF. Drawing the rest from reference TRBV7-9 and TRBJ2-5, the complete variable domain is DTGVSQNPRHKITKRGQNVTFRCDPISEHNRLYWYRQTLGQGPEFLTYFQNEAQLEKSRLLSDRFSAERPKGSFSTLEIQRTEQGDSAMYLCASSRPQGAGETQYFGPGTRLLVL.